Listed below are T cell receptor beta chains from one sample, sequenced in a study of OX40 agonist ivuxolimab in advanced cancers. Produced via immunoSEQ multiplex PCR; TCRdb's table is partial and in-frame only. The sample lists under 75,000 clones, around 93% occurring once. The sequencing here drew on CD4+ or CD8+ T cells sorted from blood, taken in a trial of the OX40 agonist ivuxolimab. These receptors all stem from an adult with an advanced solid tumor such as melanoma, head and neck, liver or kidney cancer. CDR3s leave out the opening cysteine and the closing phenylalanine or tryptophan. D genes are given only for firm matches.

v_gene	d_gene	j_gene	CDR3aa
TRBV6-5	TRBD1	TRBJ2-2	ASSYLGQGSGELF
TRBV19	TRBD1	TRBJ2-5	ASSKRGRQGFGETQY
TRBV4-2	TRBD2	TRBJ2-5	ASSQDIIGLAGGETQY
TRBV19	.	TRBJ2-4	ASSIQLLAAKNIQY
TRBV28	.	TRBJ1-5	ASSLIQFDQPQH
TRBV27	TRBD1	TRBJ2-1	ASSPGTGPNNEQF
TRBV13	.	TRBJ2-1	ASSFSEISYNEQF
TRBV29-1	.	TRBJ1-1	SVDFYTEAF
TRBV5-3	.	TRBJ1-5	ARSPRRLGDNQPQH
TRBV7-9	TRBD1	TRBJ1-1	ASSLGPGTGSDTEAF